The 5 T cell receptor beta chains given below trace back to one sample, sequenced in a study of blood T cell repertoires in COVID-19. The assay was immunoSEQ multiplex PCR, and TCRdb's table has in-frame clones only and misses some. The sample lists fewer than 150,000 clones; more than 60% were seen once. Sample: peripheral blood. All receptors come from a man aged 50 to 59 with acute or convalescent COVID-19.

This chain links TRBV7-9 with TRBJ2-1, with D possibly matching TRBD1 (5 bases). The CDR3 totals 13 residues. Trimming removed 4 bases from V and 7 bases from J, with 11 bases in between. Germline V gives CDR1 SEHNR, CDR2 FQNEAQ (reference sequence). CDR3 amino acids: CASSYMQGNEQFF. For the CDR3, the DNA is TGTGCCAGCAGCTATATGCAGGGTAATGAGCAGTTCTTC.

This chain connects TRBV6-5 to TRBJ1-1; 9 positions match TRBD1. With V trimmed by 5 bases and J by 9 bases, 10 bases remained unmatched. Germline CDR1 and CDR2: MNHEY and SVGAGI. The length of the CDR3 is 14 residues. The CDR3 loop is CASSPTPGQGKAFF. CDR3 nucleotides: TGTGCCAGCAGTCCTACCCCGGGACAGGGAAAAGCTTTCTTT.

The V call is TRBV6-2 or TRBV6-3, the J call TRBJ1-1, with D unclear. This CDR3 spans 15 amino acids. CDR1 and CDR2 from the germline V gene are MNHEY and SVGEGT. V was trimmed by 6 bases and J by 3 bases, leaving 17 bases between them. The DNA for the CDR3 is TGTGCCAGCAGCCGACTGAGGGAGGTAGACACTGAAGCTTTCTTT. This translates into CASSRLREVDTEAFF.

The chain joins TRBV2 to TRBJ2-7, with D possibly being TRBD2 (5 bases). Germline V gene data show CDR1 as SNHLY and CDR2 as FYNNEI. The CDR3 totals 13 residues. Trimming took 3 bases from V and 3 from J, leaving 9 bases between them. The CDR3: CASSDTDYYEQYF. The CDR3 DNA follows: TGTGCCAGCAGTGATACTGACTACTACGAGCAGTACTTC.

The CDR3 DNA sequence: TGTGCCAGTAGTCAGGGGACAGGGGATGGCTACACCTTC. It translates to CASSQGTGDGYTF. This sequence joins TRBV19 and TRBJ1-2; TRBD1 matches at 10 bases. Germline trimming cut 5 bases from V and 6 bases from J; bases unmatched to any gene: 3. The germline CDR1 and CDR2 sequences are LNHDA and SQIVND (reference sequence). The CDR3 has 13 residues. Based on the CDR3 plus reference TRBV19 and TRBJ1-2, the full variable domain is DGGITQSPKYLFRKEGQNVTLSCEQNLNHDAMYWYRQDPGQGLRLIYYSQIVNDFQKGDIAEGYSVSREKKESFPLTVTSAQKNPTAFYLCASSQGTGDGYTFGSGTRLTVV.